A single sample gave rise to the 30 T cell receptor beta chains below, sequenced in a study of cytomegalovirus exposure and HLA in healthy donors. In the PCR, 60 Vbeta and 13 Jbeta primers were used. Assay: immunoSEQ multiplex PCR; the TCRdb copy retains only in-frame clones and omits some. The sample shows more than 85,000 clones, around 76% of them seen only once. The sample taken for sequencing was PBMCs. The source is a young man in good health and CMV-seropositive.

The V gene is TRBV9, the J gene TRBJ2-5, with D hard to call. Trimming cost V 0 bases and J 5 bases, with 14 bases left between them. Germline lookup yields CDR1 SGDLS and CDR2 YYNGEE. The CDR3 runs 15 residues. The DNA for the CDR3 is TGTGCCAGCAGCGTAGATGTGGTTCTCGGGGAGACCCAGTACTTC. Its protein product is CASSVDVVLGETQYF.

V usage is TRBV5-1 and J usage is TRBJ1-1; the D gene is possibly TRBD1 (6 bases). With 5 bases removed from V and 1 base from J, the gap between germline ends came to 12 bases. CDR3 size: 14 residues. Germline-derived CDR1 and CDR2 are SGHRS and YFSETQ. The CDR3 nucleotides are TGCGCCAGCAGTAAGGGGGATGGGAACACTGAAGCTTTCTTT. Translation: CASSKGDGNTEAFF.

The rearrangement joins TRBV11-2 to TRBJ2-7; 7 bases align to TRBD2. This CDR3 region has 15 residues. The V gene's germline CDR1 is SGHAT and CDR2 FQNNGV. After removal of 5 bases from V and 3 bases from J, the junction contained 10 bases not matched to a gene. CDR3 loop: CASSPEGGAVYEQYF. CDR3 DNA: TGTGCCAGCAGCCCGGAGGGAGGGGCGGTCTACGAGCAGTACTTC. Together with reference TRBV11-2 and TRBJ2-7, the CDR3 gives the full variable domain: EAGVAQSPRYKIIEKRQSVAFWCNPISGHATLYWYQQILGQGPKLLIQFQNNGVVDDSQLPKDRFSAERLKGVDSTLKIQPAKLEDSAVYLCASSPEGGAVYEQYFGPGTRLTVT.

This clone has a handful of counts. This chain joins TRBV6-6 and TRBJ1-5; no clear D. The CDR3 sequence is 12 residues long. Trimming shortened V by 2 bases and J by 5 bases, and 4 bases separated the two germline ends. CDR1 and CDR2 (germline): MNHNY, SVGAGI (reference sequence). The CDR3 coding sequence is TGTGCCAGCAGTTACACGGATCAGCCCCAGCATTTT. It is translated as CASSYTDQPQHF.

The chain is built from TRBV5-4 and TRBJ1-2, with a tentative D call TRBD1 (5 bases). The germline CDR1 and CDR2 sequences are SGHNT and YYREEE (reference sequence). Trimming shortened V by 0 bases and J by 4 bases, and 19 bases separated the two germline ends. The length of the CDR3 is 17 residues. As DNA, the CDR3 is TGTGCCAGCAGCTTGGCCAAGGGCATAGGGGATGCCTATGGCTACACCTTC. Amino acids: CASSLAKGIGDAYGYTF.

This clone was counted between two and nine times. The genes are TRBV2 and TRBJ1-5; TRBD1 matches 8 bases. V shed 6 bases and J 7 bases; nucleotides not matched to a gene: 11. Germline V gene lookup returns CDR1 SNHLY and CDR2 FYNNEI. The CDR3 loop spans 15 amino acids. In nucleotides, the CDR3 is TGTGCCAGCAGCGGACAGGGTAGGGTTCGGCAGCCCCAGCATTTT. It codes for CASSGQGRVRQPQHF.

This sequence joins TRBV28 and TRBJ2-5; TRBD2 matches 9 bases. V shed 5 bases, J shed 2 bases, and the junction held 9 bases outside the gene matches. This CDR3 comprises 16 residues. Germline V gives CDR1 MDHEN, CDR2 SYDVKM. The CDR3 spells CASSLPDSGGQETQYF. The DNA for the CDR3 is TGTGCCAGCAGTCTGCCGGATAGCGGGGGTCAAGAGACCCAGTACTTC.

The chain is built from TRBV2 and TRBJ1-5, with 7 nucleotides matching TRBD1. CDR1 and CDR2 from the germline V gene are SNHLY and FYNNEI. V lost 7 bases, J lost 4 bases, and 10 bases stayed unmatched. The CDR3 has 15 amino acids. CDR3 protein: CASTLQGDINQPQHF. As DNA, the CDR3 is TGTGCCAGCACCCTTCAGGGGGACATAAATCAGCCCCAGCATTTT.

The rearrangement uses TRBV7-9 and TRBJ1-1; D is ambiguous. Germline assignment: CDR1 SEHNR and CDR2 FQNEAQ (reference sequence). Trimming removed 5 bases from V and 5 bases from J, with 18 bases in between. The CDR3 has 15 residues. Here the CDR3 reads CASSETAIPRTEAFF. Written as DNA, the CDR3 is TGTGCCAGCAGCGAAACGGCAATCCCGAGGACTGAAGCTTTCTTT.

This clone was recorded once. V is TRBV7-9 and J is TRBJ1-1; 7 bases match TRBD1. The CDR3 consists of 14 residues. With V trimmed by 4 bases and J by 1 base, 3 bases remained unmatched. The germline CDR1 and CDR2 sequences are SEHNR and FQNEAQ (reference sequence). CDR3 coding DNA: TGTGCCAGCAGCTCAAACAGGGGGAACACTGAAGCTTTCTTT. Its protein product is CASSSNRGNTEAFF.

This clone was found a few times. This chain links TRBV11-3 with TRBJ2-7; 9 positions agree with TRBD1. With V trimmed by 3 bases and J by 2 bases, 2 bases remained unmatched. CDR3 size: 14 residues. CDR1 and CDR2 (germline): SGHNT, YENEEA. The CDR3 DNA follows: TGTGCCAGCAGCTTCGGGACAGGGCCCTACGAGCAGTACTTC. This gives the protein CASSFGTGPYEQYF.

The V gene is TRBV4-2, the J gene TRBJ2-5; D uncertain. The J call is uncertain, as TRBJ2-7 better fits the DNA end. The CDR3 totals 14 residues. From germline, CDR1 is LGHNA and CDR2 YNFKEQ. The CDR3 DNA sequence: TGTGCCAGCAGCAATGGGGTTGGAGACTACGAGCAGTACTTC. The encoded protein is CASSNGVGDYEQYF.

V usage is TRBV28 and J usage is TRBJ1-2; 7 bases match TRBD1. The germline CDR1 and CDR2 sequences are MDHEN and SYDVKM. The CDR3 sequence is 11 residues long. After removal of 4 bases from V and 7 bases from J, the junction contained 0 bases not matched to a gene. The CDR3 sequence is CASSYRGGYTF. In DNA form, the CDR3 reads TGTGCCAGCAGTTACAGGGGTGGCTACACCTTC.

The V and J genes are TRBV2 and TRBJ2-7, with TRBD1 as a possible D gene (8 bases). Between the trimmed V and J ends, which lost 7 bases and 0 bases, there was a span of 19 bases. Germline CDR1 is SNHLY and CDR2 is FYNNEI. The CDR3 runs 16 residues. CDR3 loop: CASNLGGGQASYEQYF. The CDR3 region has the DNA TGTGCCAGCAATTTGGGCGGGGGACAGGCCTCCTACGAGCAGTACTTC. Full variable domain (remainder filled in from reference TRBV2 and TRBJ2-7): EPEVTQTPSHQVTQMGQEVILRCVPISNHLYFYWYRQILGQKVEFLVSFYNNEISEKSEIFDDQFSVERPDGSNFTLKIRSTKLEDSAMYFCASNLGGGQASYEQYFGPGTRLTVT.

This chain connects TRBV18 to TRBJ2-7, with unresolved D. CDR3 length: 13 amino acids. Germline V CDR1 and CDR2: KGHSH, LQKENI. V was trimmed by 3 bases and J by 4 bases, leaving 10 bases between them. In nucleotides, the CDR3 is TGTGCCAGCTCACCCCCTAATGATTACGAGCAGTACTTC. The encoded protein is CASSPPNDYEQYF.

The rearrangement joins TRBV30 to TRBJ1-4; 8 bases agree with TRBD1. The ends lost 2 bases at V and 7 bases at J; junction bases unmatched: 6. CDR1 GTSNPN and CDR2 SVGIG come from the germline V gene (reference sequence). The CDR3 has 14 residues. CDR3 bases: TGTGCCTGGAGTCAGCAGGGGGCAGGTGAAAAACTGTTTTTT. Protein: CAWSQQGAGEKLFF.

This chain links TRBV7-9 with TRBJ1-6, with a tentative D call TRBD1 (5 bases). Deletions cut 6 bases from V and 1 base from J, with 7 bases between. The CDR3 totals 14 residues. Germline CDR1 and CDR2: SEHNR and FQNEAQ (reference sequence). The CDR3 region has the DNA TGTGCCAGCAGGCAGGGTTCCTATAATTCACCCCTCCACTTT. It codes for CASRQGSYNSPLHF.

The chain combines TRBV11-2 with TRBJ2-7; 7 nucleotides line up with TRBD1. The CDR3 runs to 17 residues. Trimming removed 0 bases from V and 5 bases from J; junction bases left unmatched: 13. The germline CDR1 and CDR2 sequences are SGHAT and FQNNGV. The CDR3 coding sequence is TGTGCCAGCAGCTTAGATCCGTCAGGGGGTAAGGGGAACGAGCAGTACTTC. Its protein is CASSLDPSGGKGNEQYF.

This clone has a single count. The chain employs TRBV4-1 and TRBJ1-2; 9 bases map to TRBD1. V was clipped by 3 bases and J by 6 bases; unmatched bases: 11. Per the germline V gene, CDR1 is MGHRA and CDR2 is YSYEKL. The CDR3 is 16 residues long. CDR3 residues: CASSHLGQGGLDGYTF. For the CDR3, the DNA is TGCGCCAGCAGCCATCTGGGACAGGGAGGGCTTGATGGCTACACCTTC.

Turning to this clone: The same CDR3 also results from other DNA sequences found in this sample. The V and J genes are TRBV28 and TRBJ1-1; 8 nucleotides agree with TRBD1. V was pared by 5 bases and J by 5 bases, with 7 bases of the junction left unmatched. This CDR3 region has 14 residues. From germline, CDR1 is MDHEN and CDR2 SYDVKM. The CDR3 DNA reads as TGTGCCAGCAGTACCGGACAGGGCAGGACTGAAGCTTTCTTT. Translating gives CASSTGQGRTEAFF. Using reference TRBV28 and TRBJ1-1 for the parts outside the CDR3, the full variable domain is DVKVTQSSRYLVKRTGEKVFLECVQDMDHENMFWYRQDPGLGLRLIYFSYDVKMKEKGDIPEGYSVSREKKERFSLILESASTNQTSMYLCASSTGQGRTEAFFGQGTRLTVV.

The gene calls are TRBV7-9 and TRBJ2-7; tentatively, D is TRBD1 (5 bases). The CDR3 covers 14 residues. Deletions cut 2 bases from V and 2 bases from J, with 10 bases between. The germline gives CDR1 SEHNR, CDR2 FQNEAQ (reference sequence). In DNA form, the CDR3 reads TGTGCCAGCAGCTTAATACCGGACACCTACGAGCAGTACTTC. It is translated as CASSLIPDTYEQYF.

The genes are TRBV19 and TRBJ1-1; D may be TRBD1 (5 bases). Per germline, CDR1 LNHDA and CDR2 SQIVND (reference sequence). CDR3 length equals 13 residues. V lost 1 base to trimming and J lost 8 bases, with 11 bases between them. The CDR3 nucleotides are TGTGCCAGTAGTATAGGGGGCGGAGCAGAAGCTTTCTTT. The encoded protein is CASSIGGGAEAFF. Drawing the rest from reference TRBV19 and TRBJ1-1, the complete variable domain is DGGITQSPKYLFRKEGQNVTLSCEQNLNHDAMYWYRQDPGQGLRLIYYSQIVNDFQKGDIAEGYSVSREKKESFPLTVTSAQKNPTAFYLCASSIGGGAEAFFGQGTRLTVV.

The chain carries TRBV10-1 and TRBJ1-6; D possibly corresponds to TRBD1 (5 bases). The CDR3 extends over 13 amino acids. The V and J ends lost 4 bases and 7 bases respectively, with 8 bases between them. Germline CDR1 is WNHNN and CDR2 is SYGVQD (reference sequence). In DNA, the CDR3 is TGCGCCAGCAGTGTGGGGCCAAATTCACCCCTCCACTTT. Amino acid sequence: CASSVGPNSPLHF.

The rearrangement uses TRBV6-4 and TRBJ2-3; D is uncertain. CDR1 is MRHNA, CDR2 SNTAGT, per germline. This CDR3 has 15 residues. With 6 bases removed from V and 2 bases from J, the gap between germline ends came to 15 bases. The CDR3 DNA reads as TGTGCCAGCAGCCACCGCTCTACAGACACAGATACGCAGTATTTT. Encoded protein: CASSHRSTDTDTQYF.

The rearrangement uses TRBV10-1 and TRBJ2-7; TRBD1 might be the D (6 bases). The CDR3 extends over 14 amino acids. Trimming removed 2 bases from V and 2 bases from J, with 10 bases in between. Germline V lookup: CDR1 WNHNN, CDR2 SYGVQD (reference sequence). The CDR3 DNA sequence: TGCGCCAGCAGTGAGCAGGGGAGTGCCTACGAGCAGTACTTC. Residues: CASSEQGSAYEQYF.

The genes are TRBV28 and TRBJ1-6; a weak D match, TRBD1 (6 bases). V lost 3 bases, J lost 0 bases, and 6 bases lay in between. The CDR3 is 15 amino acids. Germline CDR1 reads MDHEN; CDR2 reads SYDVKM. For the CDR3, the DNA is TGTGCCAGCAGTTTCAGGGGCTCCTATAATTCACCCCTCCACTTT. This translates into CASSFRGSYNSPLHF.

J is TRBJ1-2 and V is TRBV9, with TRBD1 matching over 11 bases. V trimming: 3 bases; J trimming: 7 bases; junction bases outside the gene matches: 8. The CDR3 runs to 15 residues. The germline V gene encodes CDR1 SGDLS and CDR2 YYNGEE. CDR3 loop: CASSEGQGVLLGYTF. The DNA of the CDR3 is TGTGCCAGCAGCGAGGGACAGGGGGTATTGCTTGGCTACACCTTC.

The chain has TRBV6-1 and TRBJ2-5, with 9 bases aligning to TRBD2. The trim removed 1 base at V and 5 bases at J, leaving 8 bases unmatched. Germline V CDR1 and CDR2: MNHNS, SASEGT. This CDR3 contains 16 residues. CDR3 amino acids: CASSEEGGGAFETQYF. The CDR3 region has the DNA TGTGCCAGCAGTGAAGAGGGCGGGGGGGCCTTTGAGACCCAGTACTTC.

J is TRBJ2-5 and V is TRBV28; D might be TRBD2 (5 bases). V was clipped by 6 bases and J by 5 bases, with 13 bases between them. Per the germline V gene, CDR1 is MDHEN and CDR2 is SYDVKM. The CDR3 is 13 residues long. CDR3 in DNA: TGTGCCAGCAGAAGTACCGCGGGTGAGACCCAGTACTTC. Translating it yields CASRSTAGETQYF.

The rearrangement links TRBV9 to TRBJ1-3; D ambiguous. The CDR3 sequence is 13 residues long. The V end lost 3 bases, the J end lost 4 bases, and 8 bases lay between the germline ends. Germline V gene data show CDR1 as SGDLS and CDR2 as YYNGEE. The CDR3 sequence: CASSGLQGNTIYF. The DNA of the CDR3 is TGTGCCAGCAGCGGGCTTCAGGGAAACACCATATATTTT.